This TCR beta chain was profiled in a study of Graves' ophthalmopathy and Graves' hyperthyroidism. The authors amplified TCR beta CDR3 regions from RNA transcripts. The first-round RT-PCR employed HTBI primers together with the Qiagen OneStep RT-PCR kit. A multiplex PCR was then performed as the second round. One entry per CDR3 protein results from TCRdb running MiXCR on the multiplex PCR reads. The table shows more than 1,000,000 distinct CDR3 sequences, with about two fifths occurring only once. Only newly diagnosed hyperthyroidism patients aged 18 to 65, with under 2 months' duration, were enrolled. Patients with other autoimmune diseases, uncontrolled infections, pregnancy or lactation were excluded. Sequenced sample: peripheral blood or thyroid tissue (not recorded which). The source is an adult man with Graves' hyperthyroidism.

This CDR3 is CASSTYRANTGELFF. The CDR3 DNA sequence: TGTGCCAGCAGCACCTACAGGGCGAACACCGGGGAGCTGTTTTTT. This chain joins TRBV5-6 and TRBJ2-2; tentatively, D is TRBD1 (6 bases). Germline V lookup: CDR1 SGHDT, CDR2 YYEEEE. Deletions cut 4 bases from V and 0 bases from J, with 10 bases between. The CDR3 is 15 residues long.